These 26 T cell receptor beta chains originate from one sample sequenced in a study of T cell responses to AZD1222 COVID-19 vaccine. Profiled with immunoSEQ multiplex PCR; TCRdb holds only in-frame clones, not every one. The sample includes about 150,000 clones, 90% to 95% of them seen just once. The starting material was peripheral blood, obtained 28 days after the second AZD1222 dose. These receptors came from an adult who received the AZD1222 COVID-19 vaccine.

This chain links TRBV7-2 with TRBJ2-7, with 8 bases that match TRBD2. Germline values: CDR1 SGHTA, CDR2 FQGNSA. The V gene end was trimmed by 6 bases and the J gene end by 6 bases; junction bases not matched to a gene: 16. The CDR3 runs to 16 residues. The CDR3 loop reads CASSTRSGSFASEQYF. The CDR3 nucleotides read TGTGCCAGCAGTACGAGGAGCGGGAGTTTCGCGTCCGAGCAGTACTTC.

The chain couples TRBV11-2 to TRBJ2-7; a possible D gene is TRBD2 (6 bases). The V end lost 7 bases, the J end lost 4 bases, and 14 bases lay between the germline ends. Germline V gene data show CDR1 as SGHAT and CDR2 as FQNNGV. The length of the CDR3 is 13 residues. CDR3 sequence: CASTRRAEYEQYF. CDR3 coding DNA: TGTGCCAGCACCAGGAGGGCGGAGTACGAGCAGTACTTC.

The chain combines TRBV19 with TRBJ1-6, with D possibly TRBD1 on 5 matching bases. With 5 bases removed from V and 0 bases from J, the gap between germline ends came to 14 bases. The length of the CDR3 is 17 residues. Germline V gene lookup returns CDR1 LNHDA and CDR2 SQIVND (reference sequence). CDR3 DNA sequence: TGTGCCAGTAGTGCCCGGACACCTAGCTCCTATAATTCACCCCTCCACTTT. This gives the protein CASSARTPSSYNSPLHF.

DNA for the CDR3: TGTGCCATCAGTGAGTCGGGGGGGTCGGCAGATACGCAGTATTTT. It translates to CAISESGGSADTQYF. The gene calls are TRBV10-3 and TRBJ2-3, with 7 bases identical to TRBD2. V shed 0 bases, J shed 4 bases, and the junction held 4 bases outside the gene matches. There are 15 residues in the CDR3. Germline V lookup: CDR1 ENHRY, CDR2 SYGVKD.

CDR3 nucleotide sequence: TGTGCCAGCAGTAACCAACACCTACCAGGGGCCTATGGCTACACCTTC. Encoded protein: CASSNQHLPGAYGYTF. The chain joins TRBV6-2 or TRBV6-3 to TRBJ1-2; a possible D gene is TRBD1 (6 bases). This CDR3 has 16 residues. V was shortened by 5 bases and J by 4 bases, with 20 bases between the two germline ends. The germline CDR1 and CDR2 sequences are MNHEY and SVGEGT.

This chain uses TRBV19 with TRBJ1-4; D possibly corresponds to TRBD1 (6 bases). This CDR3 has 14 amino acids. The germline V and J ends were trimmed by 10 bases and 3 bases, with 15 bases remaining between them. CDR1 is LNHDA and CDR2 is SQIVND in the germline V gene (reference sequence). As DNA, the CDR3 is TGTGCCACTTCACCGACAGGATCTAATGAAAAACTGTTTTTT. As protein: CATSPTGSNEKLFF.

The chain has TRBV6-6 and TRBJ1-1; D is unclear. V lost 6 bases to trimming and J lost 0 bases, with 11 bases between them. The CDR3 spans 14 residues. Germline CDR1 is MNHNY and CDR2 is SVGAGI (reference sequence). The CDR3 loop reads CASSLQKLNTEAFF. The CDR3 DNA reads TGTGCCAGCAGCCTACAGAAACTGAACACTGAAGCTTTCTTT.

CDR3 DNA: TGTGCCAGCAGCCTAAATGGGGGGACCACTGAAGCTTTCTTT. Translation gives CASSLNGGTTEAFF. The chain joins TRBV6-5 to TRBJ1-1; D might be TRBD1 (5 bases). The V gene lost 6 bases and the J gene lost 4 bases, with 15 bases spanning the gap. This CDR3 is built from 14 residues. Germline loops: CDR1 MNHEY, CDR2 SVGAGI.

This clone has a single count. CDR3 region: CASSFGRYNEQFF. The CDR3, as DNA: TGTGCCAGCAGCTTCGGGAGATACAATGAGCAGTTCTTC. This sequence joins TRBV7-8 and TRBJ2-1; perhaps TRBD2 as D (6 bases). The ends were cut back, 3 bases at V and 4 bases at J, with 7 bases in the middle. This CDR3 is built from 13 residues. Germline CDR1 and CDR2: SGHVS and FQNEAQ.

This chain links TRBV19 with TRBJ1-5; 8 nucleotides match TRBD1. Germline lookup yields CDR1 LNHDA and CDR2 SQIVND (reference sequence). This CDR3 is 15 amino acids long. V gave up 3 bases and J gave up 2 bases; unmatched junction bases: 3. The DNA of the CDR3 is TGTGCCAGTAGTATGGCAGGGGGCGGCAATCAGCCCCAGCATTTT. It specifies CASSMAGGGNQPQHF.

The chain recombines TRBV11-2 with TRBJ1-4; no reliable D call. This CDR3 spans 15 amino acids. CDR1 SGHAT and CDR2 FQNNGV come from the germline V gene. The V and J ends lost 5 bases and 1 base respectively, with 11 bases between them. The CDR3 DNA follows: TGTGCCAGCAGCCGACCGGGAAGAACTAATGAAAAACTGTTTTTT. Its protein product is CASSRPGRTNEKLFF. The full variable domain, rest sourced from reference TRBV11-2 and TRBJ1-4, is EAGVAQSPRYKIIEKRQSVAFWCNPISGHATLYWYQQILGQGPKLLIQFQNNGVVDDSQLPKDRFSAERLKGVDSTLKIQPAKLEDSAVYLCASSRPGRTNEKLFFGSGTQLSVL.

The table lists this clone with a count of one. The V and J genes are TRBV19 and TRBJ1-4, with D perhaps TRBD1 (6 bases). Germline V gene sequence: CDR1 LNHDA, CDR2 SQIVND (reference sequence). This CDR3 spans 16 amino acids. Trimming took 4 bases from V and 2 from J, leaving 14 bases between them. DNA of the CDR3: TGTGCCAGTAGTAGGGAGGGGGGTTCGACTAATGAAAAACTGTTTTTT. It yields the protein CASSREGGSTNEKLFF.

The rearrangement links TRBV7-6 to TRBJ2-3; D not resolved. Germline loops: CDR1 SGHVS, CDR2 FNYEAQ. Trimming took 5 bases from V and 1 from J, leaving 7 bases between them. The length of the CDR3 is 13 residues. The CDR3 nucleotides read TGTGCCAGCAGCATAATCGGCACAGATACGCAGTATTTT. This codes for CASSIIGTDTQYF.

V and J are TRBV29-1 and TRBJ2-5; D not certain. Germline lookup yields CDR1 SQVTM and CDR2 ANQGSEA. This CDR3 region has 12 residues. Trimming removed 7 bases at V and 5 bases at J, with 14 bases between. The CDR3 coding sequence is TGCAGCGCCGGCACGGACGGGGAGACCCAGTACTTC. Residues: CSAGTDGETQYF.

This clone showed up just a few times. The V gene is TRBV7-9, the J gene TRBJ1-6, with D perhaps TRBD1 (6 bases). The CDR3 totals 16 residues. The germline V gene encodes CDR1 SEHNR and CDR2 FQNEAQ (reference sequence). V gave up 0 bases and J gave up 6 bases, with 12 bases separating them. The CDR3 reads CASSLAEGDFNSPLHF. DNA for the CDR3: TGTGCCAGCAGCTTAGCTGAGGGGGATTTTAATTCACCCCTCCACTTT.

This chain connects TRBV5-8 to TRBJ1-2; maybe TRBD1 (5 bases). Trimming took off 3 bases at V and 8 bases at J, with 20 bases between the two ends. The CDR3 sequence is 15 residues long. Germline loops: CDR1 SGHTS, CDR2 YDEGEE. In DNA, the CDR3 is TGTGCCAGCAGCTCACGACAGCGGTCCTTTAGGGGCTACACCTTC. Its protein product is CASSSRQRSFRGYTF. Full variable domain (rest looked up from reference TRBV5-8 and TRBJ1-2): EAGVTQSPTHLIKTRGQQATLRCSPISGHTSVYWYQQALGLGLQFLLWYDEGEERNRGNFPPRFSGRQFPNYSSELNVNALELEDSALYLCASSSRQRSFRGYTFGSGTRLTVV.

The chain links TRBV9 to TRBJ1-6; D is perhaps TRBD1 (6 bases). Trimming removed 3 bases from V and 5 bases from J, with 6 bases in between. This CDR3 contains 13 residues. Germline CDR1 reads SGDLS; CDR2 reads YYNGEE. CDR3 sequence: CASSGTDNSPLHF. DNA for the CDR3: TGTGCCAGCAGCGGGACAGATAATTCACCCCTCCACTTT.

The chain carries TRBV24-1 and TRBJ2-1; 11 nucleotides match TRBD2. This CDR3 has 15 amino acids. The trim removed 3 bases at V and 6 bases at J, leaving 3 bases unmatched. Germline lookup yields CDR1 KGHDR and CDR2 SFDVKD. CDR3 nucleotides: TGTGCCACCAGTGATCCCGGGACTAGCGGCAATGAGCAGTTCTTC. Its translation: CATSDPGTSGNEQFF.

The chain links TRBV20-1 to TRBJ1-2; no firm D call. The CDR3 runs 10 residues. Germline V gives CDR1 DFQATT, CDR2 SNEGSKA (reference sequence). The germline V and J ends were trimmed by 1 base and 6 bases, with 3 bases remaining between them. Written as DNA, the CDR3 is TGCAGTGCTAGAGTTGATGGCTACACCTTC. Residues: CSARVDGYTF.

This chain joins TRBV5-8 and TRBJ1-4; D gene ambiguous. The CDR3 loop spans 15 amino acids. The germline CDR1 and CDR2 sequences are SGHTS and YDEGEE. The V and J ends lost 3 bases and 8 bases respectively, with 17 bases between them. CDR3 sequence reads: CASSSGVGGEEKLFF. Written as DNA, the CDR3 is TGTGCCAGCAGCTCCGGAGTCGGCGGGGAGGAAAAACTGTTTTTT.

This chain links TRBV3-1 (or the pseudogene TRBV3-2) with TRBJ1-2, with 9 bases lining up with TRBD1. Trimming removed 3 bases from V and 1 base from J; junction bases left unmatched: 6. The CDR3 loop spans 16 amino acids. Germline CDR1 reads LGHDT; CDR2 reads YNNKEL (reference sequence). CDR3 nucleotides: TGTGCCAGCAGCCAGACCGGGACAGGGAATAACTATGGCTACACCTTC. This encodes CASSQTGTGNNYGYTF.

V is TRBV29-1 and J is TRBJ2-7; TRBD2 aligns across 12 bases. CDR1 and CDR2 from the germline V gene are SQVTM and ANQGSEA. This CDR3 has 14 amino acids. V was clipped by 4 bases and J by 4 bases; unmatched bases: 5. The chain's CDR3 is CSVAPGLAGYEQYF. The CDR3 DNA is TGCAGCGTTGCTCCGGGACTAGCGGGTTACGAGCAGTACTTC.

The gene calls are TRBV5-8 and TRBJ1-2; D is ambiguous. The V end lost 0 bases, the J end lost 3 bases, and 12 bases lay between the germline ends. The CDR3 covers 15 residues. Germline CDR1 and CDR2: SGHTS and YDEGEE. The CDR3 DNA is TGTGCCAGCAGCTTGGTAGTCTCTCCGGACTATGGCTACACCTTC. Translating gives CASSLVVSPDYGYTF.

CDR3 DNA: TGTGCCAGCAGTCCAGGGGACAGGGGAAGCTCCTACGAGCAGTACTTC. This encodes CASSPGDRGSSYEQYF. The V gene is TRBV27, the J gene TRBJ2-7; 10 bases line up with TRBD1. The J segment lost 0 bases and the V segment lost 5 bases, leaving 7 bases of the junction unmatched. There are 16 residues in the CDR3. The germline V gene has CDR1 MNHEY and CDR2 SMNVEV (reference sequence).

This clone showed up just a few times. The V and J genes are TRBV14 and TRBJ1-4; no firm D call. The CDR3 is made up of 15 amino acids. Germline V gene sequence: CDR1 SGHDN, CDR2 FVKESK. Trimming left V 4 bases short and J 7 bases short, with 16 bases between. The CDR3 DNA reads TGTGCCAGCAGCCGCGGAGACCTGACACTTGAAAAACTGTTTTTT. Protein product: CASSRGDLTLEKLFF. Full variable domain (rest looked up from reference TRBV14 and TRBJ1-4): EAGVTQFPSHSVIEKGQTVTLRCDPISGHDNLYWYRRVMGKEIKFLLHFVKESKQDESGMPNNRFLAERTGGTYSTLKVQPAELEDSGVYFCASSRGDLTLEKLFFGSGTQLSVL.

The gene calls are TRBV29-1 and TRBJ1-2; 10 nucleotides agree with TRBD1. The CDR3 sequence is 13 residues long. The germline gives CDR1 SQVTM, CDR2 ANQGSEA. With 6 bases clipped from V and 8 bases from J, the junction kept 9 bases outside the gene matches. The CDR3 sequence is CSVGRGTGDGYTF. DNA of the CDR3: TGCAGCGTGGGAAGAGGGACAGGGGACGGCTACACCTTC.